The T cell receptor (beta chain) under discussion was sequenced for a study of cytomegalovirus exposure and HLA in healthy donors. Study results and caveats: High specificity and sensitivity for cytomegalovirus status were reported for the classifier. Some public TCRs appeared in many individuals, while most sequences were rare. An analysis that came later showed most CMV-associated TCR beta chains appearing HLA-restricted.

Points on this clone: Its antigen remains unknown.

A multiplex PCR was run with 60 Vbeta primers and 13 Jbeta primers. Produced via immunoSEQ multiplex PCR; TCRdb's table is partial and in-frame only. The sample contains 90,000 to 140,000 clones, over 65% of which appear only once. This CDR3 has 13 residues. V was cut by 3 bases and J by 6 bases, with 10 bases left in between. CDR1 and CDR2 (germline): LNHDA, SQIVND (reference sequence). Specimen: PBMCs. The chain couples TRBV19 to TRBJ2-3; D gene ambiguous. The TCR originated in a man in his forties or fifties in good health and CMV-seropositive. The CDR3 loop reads CASSIIVRDTQYF. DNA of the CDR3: TGTGCCAGTAGTATCATAGTCCGGGATACGCAGTATTTT.